These T cell receptor beta chains were read from a single sample in a study of blood T cell repertoires in COVID-19. Some clones are missing from TCRdb's copy, which holds only in-frame ones; the method was immunoSEQ multiplex PCR. The sample lists 200,000 to 250,000 clones; about 87% were seen once. The specimen was PBMCs or T cells enriched from blood (not recorded which). All receptors come from a woman under 40 who had recovered from COVID-19. The conserved cysteine and the conserved F or W are not part of the CDR3 here. Fields, in order: V gene, clone size, D gene, CDR3 protein. D genes are given only for firm matches. The size entry is marked missing in some rows and otherwise reads once, few, many or a size class.

V: TRBV2; size: once; D: .; CDR3: ASSSRVNNEQF
V: TRBV7-8; size: .; D: .; CDR3: ASSYLSTPGNTIY
V: TRBV11-3; size: .; D: TRBD2; CDR3: ASSSPTSGGAGDTQY
V: TRBV7-3; size: once; D: .; CDR3: ASSPLGRQGLWETQY
V: TRBV7-3; size: .; D: .; CDR3: ASSLTGRGTDTQY
V: TRBV11-2; size: .; D: TRBD1; CDR3: ASSSPGQPEKLF
V: TRBV18; size: .; D: .; CDR3: ASSPETEPDGYT
V: TRBV7-2; size: .; D: TRBD1; CDR3: ASRPGQGGYTQY
V: TRBV19; size: .; D: .; CDR3: ASSTSGGTGNTIY
V: TRBV6-5; size: .; D: .; CDR3: ASSSTGNTIY
V: TRBV18; size: .; D: TRBD1; CDR3: ASSNYNRDSSHRGELF
V: TRBV11-3; size: .; D: .; CDR3: ASSPGHLNTEAF
V: TRBV4-3; size: .; D: TRBD1; CDR3: ASSQEQGAWYEQY
V: TRBV18; size: .; D: .; CDR3: ASSPSPQVAYGYT
V: TRBV14; size: .; D: TRBD1; CDR3: ASSQGSGGAYGYT
V: TRBV5-1; size: .; D: .; CDR3: ASSLWGGATYGYT
V: TRBV11-2; size: once; D: TRBD1; CDR3: ASSLNQGAYSPLH
V: TRBV4-3; size: .; D: TRBD1; CDR3: ASSQDLGQGIYGYT
V: TRBV4-1; size: .; D: TRBD2; CDR3: ASSQEDGGDSYNEQF
V: TRBV5-1; size: .; D: .; CDR3: ASSLMVGGETEAF
V: TRBV9; size: .; D: TRBD2; CDR3: ASSGLAGGLTGELF
V: TRBV6-2/TRBV6-3; size: .; D: .; CDR3: ASSPQDYGYT
V: TRBV4-2; size: few; D: TRBD2; CDR3: ASSQAASGTYEQY
V: TRBV4-3; size: .; D: TRBD2; CDR3: ASSQGSGGTPDTQY
V: TRBV27; size: .; D: TRBD1; CDR3: ASSLPGQVAGYT